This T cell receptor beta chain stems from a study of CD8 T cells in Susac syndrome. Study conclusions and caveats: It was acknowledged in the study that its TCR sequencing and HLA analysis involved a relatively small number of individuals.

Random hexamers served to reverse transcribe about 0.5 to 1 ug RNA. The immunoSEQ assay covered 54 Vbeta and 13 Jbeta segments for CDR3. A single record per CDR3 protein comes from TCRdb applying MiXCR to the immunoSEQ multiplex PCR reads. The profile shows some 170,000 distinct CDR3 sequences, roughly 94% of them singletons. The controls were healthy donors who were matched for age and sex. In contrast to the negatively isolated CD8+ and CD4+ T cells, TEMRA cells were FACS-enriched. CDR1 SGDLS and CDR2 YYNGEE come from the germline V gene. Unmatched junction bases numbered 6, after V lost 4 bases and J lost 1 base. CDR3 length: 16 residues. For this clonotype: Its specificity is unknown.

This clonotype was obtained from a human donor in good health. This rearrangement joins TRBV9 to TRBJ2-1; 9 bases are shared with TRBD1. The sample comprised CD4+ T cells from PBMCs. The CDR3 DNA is TGTGCCAGCAGCCCTCGGACAGGGGTTTCCTACAATGAGCAGTTCTTC. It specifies CASSPRTGVSYNEQFF.